These T cell receptor beta chains were read from a single sample in a study of cytomegalovirus exposure and HLA in healthy donors. TCRdb keeps only in-frame clones here, not all; method: immunoSEQ multiplex PCR. This table holds 200,000 to 250,000 clones, roughly 80% found once. Sequenced input: PBMCs. These receptors were obtained from a woman in her thirties or forties in good health and CMV-seronegative. Each CDR3 is given with its conserved first and last residue. Each record gives: CDR3 protein, CDR3 DNA, V gene, D gene, J gene, clone size. D genes are given only for firm matches. Only part of the rows carry a size: once, few, many, or a class if the clone is expanded.

CDR3: CASSPTPGLDGETQYF
DNA: TGTGCCAGCAGCCCGACCCCTGGACTAGATGGAGAGACCCAGTACTTC
V: TRBV9
D: TRBD2
J: TRBJ2-5
size: few

CDR3: CASSGTSGSSLFF
DNA: TGTGCCAGTAGTGGGACTAGCGGGAGTTCCTTGTTCTTC
V: TRBV19
D: TRBD2
J: TRBJ2-1
size: few

CDR3: CASSSPSRGGRAVDTQYF
DNA: TGTGCCAGCAGCTCCCCATCGCGGGGCGGGAGGGCCGTAGATACGCAGTATTTT
V: TRBV13
D: TRBD2
J: TRBJ2-3
size: .

CDR3: CASSFQGEPYEQYF
DNA: TGTGCCAGCAGTTTTCAGGGTGAGCCCTACGAGCAGTACTTC
V: TRBV28
D: .
J: TRBJ2-7
size: .

CDR3: CASSLSRVGWNGYTF
DNA: TGTGCCAGCAGCTTATCCCGGGTGGGTTGGAATGGCTACACCTTC
V: TRBV12-1
D: .
J: TRBJ1-2
size: .

CDR3: CASSAGTIQETQYF
DNA: TGTGCCAGCAGCGCCGGGACTATCCAAGAGACCCAGTACTTC
V: TRBV9
D: TRBD2
J: TRBJ2-5
size: few

CDR3: CASSFGVNEQFF
DNA: TGCGCCAGCAGCTTCGGGGTTAATGAGCAGTTCTTC
V: TRBV5-1
D: .
J: TRBJ2-1
size: .

CDR3: CASSFGVRTEAFF
DNA: TGCGCCAGCAGCTTCGGGGTAAGGACTGAAGCTTTCTTT
V: TRBV5-1
D: .
J: TRBJ1-1
size: few

CDR3: CASSLLERGTQYF
DNA: TGTGCCAGCAGTTTGCTGGAGAGAGGGACCCAGTACTTC
V: TRBV27
D: .
J: TRBJ2-5
size: .

CDR3: CASSRTGQVGEKLFF
DNA: TGCGCCAGCAGCCGGACGGGACAGGTCGGGGAAAAACTGTTTTTT
V: TRBV5-1
D: TRBD1
J: TRBJ1-4
size: few

CDR3: CASSLVWTSAFSTDTQYF
DNA: TGTGCCAGCAGCCTCGTCTGGACTAGCGCCTTTAGCACAGATACGCAGTATTTT
V: TRBV21-1
D: .
J: TRBJ2-3
size: .

CDR3: CASSSWGVSSYEQYF
DNA: TGTGCCAGCAGCTCCTGGGGCGTTAGCTCCTACGAGCAGTACTTC
V: TRBV5-4
D: .
J: TRBJ2-7
size: .

CDR3: CASSPRLDRSYNEQFF
DNA: TGTGCCAGCAGCCCCCGACTAGATAGGTCCTACAATGAGCAGTTCTTC
V: TRBV7-6
D: .
J: TRBJ2-1
size: few

CDR3: CASSVGDWIYNEQFF
DNA: TGTGCCAGCAGCGTAGGGGACTGGATCTACAATGAGCAGTTCTTC
V: TRBV9
D: .
J: TRBJ2-1
size: .

CDR3: CASSQGWRASSYNEQFF
DNA: TGCGCCAGCAGCCAAGGCTGGAGGGCCAGCTCCTACAATGAGCAGTTCTTC
V: TRBV4-1
D: .
J: TRBJ2-1
size: .

CDR3: CAWSLDRVGQPQHF
DNA: TGTGCCTGGAGTCTGGACAGGGTGGGACAGCCCCAGCATTTT
V: TRBV30
D: TRBD1
J: TRBJ1-5
size: .

CDR3: CASSEGQGAIGEKLFF
DNA: TGTGCCAGCAGTGAGGGACAGGGGGCGATAGGGGAAAAACTGTTTTTT
V: TRBV2
D: TRBD1
J: TRBJ1-4
size: .

CDR3: CASSPTSSTDTQYF
DNA: TGTGCCAGTAGCCCGACTTCTAGCACAGATACGCAGTATTTT
V: TRBV19
D: .
J: TRBJ2-3
size: .